These 17 T cell receptor beta chains originate from one sample sequenced in a study of cytomegalovirus exposure and HLA in healthy donors. Researchers ran the PCR with 60 Vbeta and 13 Jbeta primers. Sequencing was performed with immunoSEQ multiplex PCR; in TCRdb, only in-frame clones are kept and a portion is missing. The data hold 180,000 or so clones, with around three quarters observed a single time. What was sequenced was PBMCs. Receptors were obtained from a woman aged 25 to 45 in good health and CMV-seropositive.

V and J are TRBV7-9 and TRBJ2-6, with D possibly being TRBD1 (5 bases). The CDR3 consists of 17 residues. The V end lost 5 bases, the J end lost 1 base, and 15 bases lay between the germline ends. The germline V gene encodes CDR1 SEHNR and CDR2 FQNEAQ (reference sequence). This CDR3 reads CASSPGRSDSGANVLTF. CDR3 coding DNA: TGTGCCAGCAGCCCAGGGCGGTCAGATTCTGGGGCCAACGTCCTGACTTTC.

This clone was detected only a few times. The chain couples TRBV7-8 to TRBJ1-1; D is possibly TRBD1 (5 bases). The germline CDR1 and CDR2 sequences are SGHVS and FQNEAQ. This CDR3 has 15 residues. V lost 5 bases and J lost 0, with 13 bases in between. The chain's CDR3 is CASSPGTAMNTEAFF. CDR3 nucleotides: TGTGCCAGCAGCCCAGGGACTGCCATGAACACTGAAGCTTTCTTT.

The J gene is TRBJ2-1, the V gene TRBV6-6; 7 bases fit TRBD1. The V gene's germline CDR1 is MNHNY and CDR2 SVGAGI (reference sequence). V lost 2 bases, J lost 3 bases, and 4 bases stayed unmatched. This CDR3 has 15 residues. The CDR3 protein is CASSYHGDSYNEQFF. In nucleotides, the CDR3 is TGTGCCAGCAGTTACCATGGGGACAGCTACAATGAGCAGTTCTTC.

The J gene is TRBJ2-1, the V gene TRBV6-1, with D possibly being TRBD2 (6 bases). V was shortened by 2 bases and J by 0 bases, with 14 bases between the two germline ends. CDR1 and CDR2 from the germline V gene are MNHNS and SASEGT. This CDR3 contains 17 residues. DNA of the CDR3: TGTGCCAGCAGTGAATGGGGCCTAGCGAGCTCCTACAATGAGCAGTTCTTC. It specifies CASSEWGLASSYNEQFF.

The chain is built from TRBV28 and TRBJ2-7; D uncertain. The germline V and J ends were trimmed by 10 bases and 1 base, with 8 bases remaining between them. The CDR3 sequence is 11 residues long. Looked up from germline, CDR1 is MDHEN and CDR2 is SYDVKM. The CDR3 DNA reads as TGTGCCACGACTCTGTCCTACGAGCAGTACTTC. Amino acids: CATTLSYEQYF.

The rearrangement joins TRBV5-6 to TRBJ2-7, with 16 nucleotides matching TRBD2. V shed 3 bases, J shed 3 bases, and the junction held 3 bases outside the gene matches. The CDR3 consists of 16 residues. Germline CDR1 SGHDT, CDR2 YYEEEE. DNA of the CDR3: TGTGCCAGCAGCTGGGGACTAGCGGGGGGGTTCTACGAGCAGTACTTC. This encodes CASSWGLAGGFYEQYF.

The chain employs TRBV7-6 and TRBJ2-1; tentatively, D is TRBD2 (5 bases). In germline, CDR1 is SGHVS, CDR2 FNYEAQ. V lost 5 bases and J 9 bases, leaving 8 bases between the germline ends. CDR3 length equals 11 residues. The CDR3 sequence: CASSLGVEQFF. The CDR3 coding sequence is TGTGCCAGCAGCCTGGGAGTTGAGCAGTTCTTC.

The rearrangement links TRBV10-3 to TRBJ2-1; the match to TRBD1 covers 10 bases. The CDR3 covers 14 residues. V was clipped by 3 bases and J by 10 bases; unmatched bases: 6. The germline V gene has CDR1 ENHRY and CDR2 SYGVKD. The DNA for the CDR3 is TGTGCCATCAGTGATGGGACAGGGGTTAGCGAGCAGTTCTTC. Protein sequence: CAISDGTGVSEQFF.

The sample holds one count of this clone. The chain employs TRBV4-3 and TRBJ1-1; D unresolved. The CDR3 covers 14 residues. V lost 0 bases and J 0 bases, leaving 5 bases between the germline ends. Germline values: CDR1 LGHNA, CDR2 YSLEER. The CDR3 DNA follows: TGCGCCAGCAGCCAAGATAGTTTGAACACTGAAGCTTTCTTT. This sequence encodes CASSQDSLNTEAFF.

In the case of this clone: Distinct nucleotide sequences in the sample also encode this CDR3. The chain recombines TRBV30 with TRBJ1-2; TRBD1 matches at 7 bases. V lost 3 bases and J lost 4; bases outside the gene matches: 8. This CDR3 spans 14 amino acids. Germline assignment: CDR1 GTSNPN and CDR2 SVGIG (reference sequence). In DNA, the CDR3 is TGTGCCTGGAGCGTGAGGGGGCCCGGCTATGGCTACACCTTC. As protein: CAWSVRGPGYGYTF.

The chain has TRBV9 and TRBJ2-7; 9 positions match TRBD2. Trimming cost V 3 bases and J 3 bases; bases outside gene matches: 7. The CDR3 spans 15 residues. From germline, CDR1 is SGDLS and CDR2 YYNGEE. Here the CDR3 DNA reads TGTGCCAGCAGCGCCGTTGGTAGCGGGGGCTACGAGCAGTACTTC. Protein: CASSAVGSGGYEQYF.

The rearrangement joins TRBV5-1 to TRBJ2-2; no definite D call. CDR1 and CDR2 from the germline V gene are SGHRS and YFSETQ. The germline V and J ends were trimmed by 6 bases and 1 base, with 10 bases remaining between them. There are 14 residues in the CDR3. Here the CDR3 DNA reads TGCGCCAGCACTCTCGTCCTGAACACCGGGGAGCTGTTTTTT. Translating gives CASTLVLNTGELFF.

The rearrangement links TRBV7-7 to TRBJ1-5; D remains ambiguous. The CDR3 contains 13 residues. The V and J ends lost 5 bases and 5 bases respectively, with 10 bases between them. The germline V gene has CDR1 SSHAT and CDR2 FNYEAQ (reference sequence). The CDR3 reads CASSVGEDQPQHF. The CDR3 DNA reads as TGTGCCAGCAGCGTGGGTGAGGATCAGCCCCAGCATTTT.

This rearrangement joins TRBV5-4 to TRBJ1-1; the match to TRBD1 covers 7 bases. The CDR3 length is 13 residues. Germline lookup yields CDR1 SGHNT and CDR2 YYREEE (reference sequence). Losses at the gene ends were 4 bases for V and 11 bases for J; bases not matched to a gene: 11. The CDR3 loop reads CASSPGQDQEAFF. CDR3 coding DNA: TGTGCCAGCAGCCCCGGACAGGACCAGGAGGCTTTCTTT.

This clone was seen more than once but under ten times. The genes are TRBV5-1 and TRBJ1-2; 7 nucleotides align to TRBD1. The CDR3 length is 16 residues. Per germline, CDR1 SGHRS and CDR2 YFSETQ. With 4 bases clipped from V and 0 bases from J, the junction kept 9 bases outside the gene matches. The CDR3 reads CASSTGQLPANYGYTF. DNA for the CDR3: TGCGCCAGCAGCACGGGACAGCTCCCGGCTAACTATGGCTACACCTTC.

CDR3 in amino acids: CASSGGPSSYEQYF. In DNA, the CDR3 is TGTGCCAGCAGCGGTGGGCCCAGCTCCTACGAGCAGTACTTC. This chain connects TRBV9 to TRBJ2-5, with D unresolved. The DNA end is more similar to TRBJ2-7, so the J call may be wrong. The CDR3 consists of 14 residues. The germline gives CDR1 SGDLS, CDR2 YYNGEE.

The CDR3 region has the DNA TGTGCCAGTAGTCCGAGCCCCCTCCTTAGATACGGCGAGCAGTACTTC. Protein sequence: CASSPSPLLRYGEQYF. The V gene is TRBV19, the J gene TRBJ2-7; no clear D gene. The CDR3 runs to 16 residues. Germline lookup yields CDR1 LNHDA and CDR2 SQIVND (reference sequence). Trimming left V 5 bases short and J 6 bases short, with 23 bases between.